Below are 8 T cell receptor beta chains sequenced from a single sample in a study of identical twins. Via MiXCR, TCRdb re-called the 5' RACE reads, giving one row per CDR3 protein. In the table there are roughly 200,000 distinct CDR3 sequences, around a sixth of which are singletons. These data also formed part of another study, on T cells expressing NK-cell markers.

The sample comprised CD8+ T cells sorted from blood. These TCRs come from a woman aged 18-35 years in good health.

V is TRBV5-1 and J is TRBJ1-1; no clear D gene. The CDR3 runs 12 residues. V lost 7 bases to trimming and J lost 1 base, with 8 bases between them. From germline, CDR1 is SGHRS and CDR2 YFSETQ. CDR3 nucleotides: TGCGCCAGCCAAAGTACGAACACTGAAGCTTTCTTT. Amino acids: CASQSTNTEAFF.

This clonotype has at least ten counts. The CDR3 DNA sequence: TGTGCCACCAGCAAGGGACTAGCGGGGGAGGGACAAGAAAAGACCCAGTACTTC. Translation: CATSKGLAGEGQEKTQYF. V and J are TRBV15 and TRBJ2-5; 14 nucleotides match TRBD2. Trimming cost V 4 bases and J 6 bases; bases outside gene matches: 13. Germline CDR1 and CDR2: LNHNV and YYDKDF (reference sequence). This CDR3 is 18 amino acids long.

This rearrangement joins TRBV7-9 to TRBJ2-6; D is undetermined. This CDR3 has 16 amino acids. Germline lookup yields CDR1 SEHNR and CDR2 FQNEAQ (reference sequence). V was pared by 5 bases and J by 0 bases, with 11 bases between. DNA of the CDR3: TGTGCCAGCAGCCCTCCCGAGAGCTCTGGGGCCAACGTCCTGACTTTC. The encoded protein is CASSPPESSGANVLTF.

This clonotype was detected a few times. This chain links TRBV12-3 or TRBV12-4 with TRBJ2-1, with 9 bases identical to TRBD2. V was pared by 6 bases and J by 5 bases, with 8 bases of the junction left unmatched. This CDR3 contains 15 residues. The CDR3 loop is CASSSRGGLNNEQFF. The CDR3 bases are TGTGCCAGCAGCTCGCGGGGGGGCCTAAACAATGAGCAGTTCTTC.

This clonotype was seen at least ten times. The chain uses TRBV12-3 or TRBV12-4 and TRBJ2-1; D possibly corresponds to TRBD2 (5 bases). The CDR3 totals 14 residues. V was pared by 5 bases and J by 0 bases, with 8 bases between. The CDR3, as DNA: TGTGCCAGCAGTCCAACTAGCTCCTACAATGAGCAGTTCTTC. It encodes CASSPTSSYNEQFF.

The rearrangement links TRBV20-1 to TRBJ2-5; 12 nucleotides match TRBD2. CDR3 length equals 14 residues. Germline V gives CDR1 DFQATT, CDR2 SNEGSKA (reference sequence). Germline trimming cut 5 bases from V and 5 bases from J; bases unmatched to any gene: 6. The CDR3 nucleotides are TGCAGTGCTCCAGGACTAGCGGGACAGGAGACCCAGTACTTC. Translating it yields CSAPGLAGQETQYF.

The chain has TRBV5-6 and TRBJ2-3, with 8 nucleotides matching TRBD2. The trim removed 4 bases at V and 2 bases at J, leaving 9 bases unmatched. The CDR3 loop spans 16 amino acids. In germline, CDR1 is SGHDT, CDR2 YYEEEE. This chain's CDR3 is CASSTPEREYTDTQYF. In nucleotides, the CDR3 is TGTGCCAGCAGCACCCCAGAGCGGGAGTACACAGATACGCAGTATTTT.

Here the CDR3 DNA reads TGCAGCGTTGAAAACCCCAGCTCCTACGAGCAGTACTTC. Amino acid sequence: CSVENPSSYEQYF. The J gene is TRBJ2-7, the V gene TRBV29-1; D is ambiguous. This CDR3 contains 13 residues. In germline, CDR1 is SQVTM, CDR2 ANQGSEA. V was cut by 2 bases and J by 0 bases, with 8 bases left in between.